The clone carrying this T cell receptor beta chain was detected ten times or more. Its target is not known. For the second PCR, which ran for roughly 7 to 11 cycles, a sample-barcoded 5' primer and a J-beta primer mix were used. MiXCR, applied by TCRdb to the 5' RACE reads, yields one record per CDR3 protein. The repertoire consists of hundreds of thousands of distinct CDR3 sequences, with 29% occurring once and the leading ten covering approximately 15%. This entry is derived from a study of blood T cells in healthy people across ages. Study findings and constraints: Age advanced and TCR beta diversity per million T cells fell, roughly linearly.

CDR1 is MNHEY and CDR2 is SVGEGT in the germline V gene. The CDR3 totals 13 residues. The V and J ends lost 4 bases and 6 bases respectively, with 12 bases between them. Total RNA amounts of at least 5.5 micrograms were extracted per sample. This sequence was found in a woman older than 75 in good health. Sequences were obtained from blood. This chain joins TRBV6-2 or TRBV6-3 and TRBJ1-2, with a possible D match to TRBD1 (5 bases). CDR3 DNA: TGTGCCAGCAGTTCCACGACAGCTCATGGCTACACCTTC. Translating gives CASSSTTAHGYTF.